These 19 T cell receptor beta chains share one sample of origin, sequenced in a study of T-cell reconstitution after alpha-beta-depleted transplantation in children. Molecular barcoding with unique molecular identifiers was used for the TCRbeta library. TCRdb recomputed calls from the PCR reads with MiXCR, one row per CDR3 protein. The data contain a few hundred thousand distinct CDR3 sequences, roughly a quarter of them singletons. The sample in question was PBMCs, mostly from graft donor cells, obtained 360 days after TCRalphabeta/CD19-depleted stem cell transplant. These receptors came from a female patient under 10 years old who had a stem cell transplant for congenital amegakaryocytic thrombocytopenia, so the T cells may come from the graft donor.

The chain uses TRBV5-1 and TRBJ1-6, with D unclear. Per the germline V gene, CDR1 is SGHRS and CDR2 is YFSETQ. The V end was cut by 0 bases, the J end by 1 base, with 11 bases between. The CDR3 has 17 residues. The CDR3 DNA reads TGCGCCAGCAGCTTGGGATCACGGGGATCCTATAATTCACCCCTCCACTTT. It is translated as CASSLGSRGSYNSPLHF.

This chain connects TRBV5-8 to TRBJ2-7, with D possibly being TRBD1 (6 bases). CDR1 and CDR2 from the germline V gene are SGHTS and YDEGEE. This CDR3 comprises 17 residues. The V end was cut by 0 bases, the J end by 2 bases, with 18 bases between. The DNA of the CDR3 is TGTGCCAGCAGCTTGGTGTCGCAGGGGTCAACCGCCTACGAGCAGTACTTC. Its translation is CASSLVSQGSTAYEQYF.

This clonotype showed up just a few times. The chain uses TRBV10-3 and TRBJ2-1, with 9 bases fitting TRBD2. This CDR3 has 18 residues. Germline values: CDR1 ENHRY, CDR2 SYGVKD. Trimming took 3 bases from V and 7 from J; bases not matched to a gene: 16. CDR3 sequence (DNA): TGTGCCATCAGTGATATAGTCGGGCTAGCGGGATTCTGGAATGAGCAGTTCTTC. Translating gives CAISDIVGLAGFWNEQFF.

The gene calls are TRBV20-1 and TRBJ2-7; D perhaps matches TRBD1 (6 bases). The V end was cut by 3 bases, the J end by 5 bases, with 14 bases between. CDR3 length: 13 amino acids. Germline-derived CDR1 and CDR2 are DFQATT and SNEGSKA (reference sequence). In DNA form, the CDR3 reads TGCAGTGCTAGCCGAACAGGGTTCCACGAGCAGTACTTC. Protein: CSASRTGFHEQYF.

This clonotype was recorded many times. This chain connects TRBV12-3 or TRBV12-4 to TRBJ2-7; perhaps TRBD2 as D (6 bases). This CDR3 spans 16 amino acids. The germline V and J ends were trimmed by 2 bases and 3 bases, with 17 bases remaining between them. The CDR3 bases are TGTGCCAGCAGTTTAAGCCTAGGCGGGATCGTCTACGAGCAGTACTTC. Its protein is CASSLSLGGIVYEQYF.

Ten or more counts support this clonotype. The chain combines TRBV20-1 with TRBJ2-3; D is perhaps TRBD2 (5 bases). Germline V CDR1 and CDR2: DFQATT, SNEGSKA (reference sequence). V was pared by 5 bases and J by 0 bases, with 21 bases between. CDR3 length equals 17 residues. CDR3 sequence reads: CSAEGGPGVASTDTQYF. The CDR3 DNA reads as TGCAGTGCTGAAGGAGGCCCGGGCGTAGCTAGCACAGATACGCAGTATTTT.

This clonotype was seen more than once but under ten times. The chain recombines TRBV4-1 with TRBJ2-3; 10 positions agree with TRBD2. Germline assignment: CDR1 MGHRA and CDR2 YSYEKL. This CDR3 is 18 amino acids long. Trimming took 3 bases from V and 1 from J; bases not matched to a gene: 10. The CDR3 region has the DNA TGCGCCAGCAGCCACCAAACGAGGCTAGCGGGGGGCACAGATACGCAGTATTTT. Translated, it gives CASSHQTRLAGGTDTQYF.

The chain links TRBV7-8 to TRBJ2-7; a possible D gene is TRBD1 (6 bases). Trimming shortened V by 3 bases and J by 1 base, and 13 bases separated the two germline ends. There are 15 residues in the CDR3. CDR1 SGHVS and CDR2 FQNEAQ come from the germline V gene. The CDR3 coding sequence is TGTGCCAGCAGCTTCCTCGCCCAGGGGTCCTACGAGCAGTACTTC. Encoded protein: CASSFLAQGSYEQYF.

The V call is TRBV15, the J call TRBJ1-2; 8 positions match TRBD1. In germline, CDR1 is LNHNV, CDR2 YYDKDF (reference sequence). This CDR3 has 13 residues. J lost 3 bases, V lost 4 bases, and 1 base had no gene match. The CDR3 region has the DNA TGTGCCACCAGCACGGGACAGGACTATGGCTACACCTTC. Translation gives CATSTGQDYGYTF.

The V gene is TRBV3-1, the J gene TRBJ1-2, with 7 bases lining up with TRBD1. In germline, CDR1 is LGHDT, CDR2 YNNKEL (reference sequence). The CDR3 sequence is 14 residues long. J was trimmed by 7 bases and V by 4 bases; bases with no gene match: 9. In DNA form, the CDR3 reads TGTGCCAGCAGCCTCAGGGGGTCCTCTCTTGGCTACACCTTC. Translated, it gives CASSLRGSSLGYTF.

In its sample, this clonotype was seen a few times. The genes are TRBV20-1 and TRBJ2-5; D remains ambiguous. Trimming removed 5 bases from V and 2 bases from J, with 9 bases in between. Germline V CDR1 and CDR2: DFQATT, SNEGSKA (reference sequence). The CDR3 loop spans 12 amino acids. The CDR3: CSARAFQETQYF. The CDR3 DNA follows: TGCAGTGCTCGAGCGTTTCAAGAGACCCAGTACTTC.

The CDR3 nucleotides read TGCGCCAGCAGCTACCGGACAGGTTTCAATGAGCAGTTCTTC. Its protein is CASSYRTGFNEQFF. The rearrangement links TRBV4-1 to TRBJ2-1; TRBD1 aligns across 7 bases. The germline V gene encodes CDR1 MGHRA and CDR2 YSYEKL. CDR3 size: 14 residues. V gave up 5 bases and J gave up 6 bases; unmatched junction bases: 7.

This clonotype was counted only a few times. This chain connects TRBV3-1 to TRBJ2-7; D is unresolved. This CDR3 spans 12 amino acids. Trimming stripped 7 bases from V and 2 bases from J, with 9 bases between. CDR1 is LGHDT, CDR2 YNNKEL, per germline (reference sequence). The CDR3 loop is CASTNVAYEQYF. CDR3 DNA: TGTGCCAGCACCAATGTGGCCTACGAGCAGTACTTC.

This chain uses TRBV10-3 with TRBJ2-3, with TRBD1 matching 12 bases. Germline assignment: CDR1 ENHRY and CDR2 SYGVKD. Trimming took 11 bases from V and 5 from J; bases not matched to a gene: 14. CDR3 length equals 16 residues. The chain's CDR3 is CALRDPGTGGGDTQYF. CDR3 nucleotides: TGTGCCCTTCGAGACCCCGGGACAGGGGGCGGAGATACGCAGTATTTT.

In its sample, this clonotype was seen a few times. The J gene is TRBJ1-6, the V gene TRBV14, with no clear D. This CDR3 is 15 amino acids long. Trimming took off 4 bases at V and 1 base at J, with 8 bases between the two ends. In germline, CDR1 is SGHDN, CDR2 FVKESK. CDR3 nucleotide sequence: TGTGCCAGCAGCCTAGGACCGTCCTATAATTCACCCCTCCACTTT. Translated: CASSLGPSYNSPLHF.

This clonotype was counted between two and nine times. The V call is TRBV6-4, the J call TRBJ2-3; the D gene could be TRBD1 or TRBD2 (5 bases each). Trimming removed 9 bases at V and 6 bases at J, with 13 bases between. Germline assignment: CDR1 MRHNA and CDR2 SNTAGT. The CDR3 is 12 amino acids. The CDR3 protein is CASDLGTDTQYF. The CDR3 bases are TGTGCCAGTGACTTAGGGACGGATACGCAGTATTTT.

This clonotype was recorded a few times. The gene calls are TRBV11-2 and TRBJ1-1, with D possibly TRBD1 on 5 matching bases. V was shortened by 5 bases and J by 5 bases, with 15 bases between the two germline ends. The germline V gene has CDR1 SGHAT and CDR2 FQNNGV. CDR3 length equals 14 residues. The CDR3 DNA is TGTGCCAGCAGCGGGGGTGTCCGGGGAACTGAAGCTTTCTTT. This sequence encodes CASSGGVRGTEAFF.

This clonotype has more than one count but fewer than ten. This chain links TRBV7-6 with TRBJ2-1; D not resolved. The CDR3 is 13 amino acids. The ends were cut back, 5 bases at V and 5 bases at J, with 10 bases in the middle. Germline CDR1 and CDR2: SGHVS and FNYEAQ. CDR3 residues: CASSPGRHNEQFF. CDR3 DNA sequence: TGTGCCAGCAGCCCAGGACGGCACAATGAGCAGTTCTTC.

This chain links TRBV4-2 with TRBJ2-7; D not resolved. The CDR3 totals 15 residues. V gave up 2 bases and J gave up 5 bases, with 16 bases separating them. Germline V gene lookup returns CDR1 LGHNA and CDR2 YNFKEQ. CDR3 residues: CASSQNPREFHEQYF. The CDR3 DNA reads as TGTGCCAGCAGCCAAAACCCTCGCGAGTTCCACGAGCAGTACTTC.